These 10 T cell receptor beta chains originate from one sample sequenced in a study of cytotoxic CD8 clonotypes in ibrutinib-treated CLL. Assay: immunoSEQ multiplex PCR; the TCRdb copy retains only in-frame clones and omits some. The sample includes around 42,000 clones, 50% to 80% of them seen just once. The specimen comprised PBMCs, sampled after 24 months of ibrutinib treatment. The receptor set was obtained from a human donor with chronic lymphocytic leukemia.

This clone came up a few times. V and J are TRBV9 and TRBJ2-5; weak D call: TRBD1 (7 bases). Trimming removed 4 bases from V and 2 bases from J, with 24 bases in between. Germline V CDR1 and CDR2: SGDLS, YYNGEE. CDR3 size: 18 residues. This CDR3 reads CASSKTRGENPRQETQYF. In DNA form, the CDR3 reads TGTGCCAGCAGCAAAACCAGGGGGGAGAACCCCCGACAAGAGACCCAGTACTTC.

This clone was counted a few times. V and J are TRBV6-6 and TRBJ1-5; the D is unclear. The CDR3 runs 14 residues. Germline V CDR1 and CDR2: MNHNY, SVGAGI (reference sequence). V gave up 0 bases and J gave up 4 bases, with 7 bases separating them. CDR3 sequence: CASSYSGRNQPQHF. CDR3 nucleotide sequence: TGTGCCAGCAGTTACTCGGGGAGGAATCAGCCCCAGCATTTT.

This clone has only one observation. The V call is TRBV30, the J call TRBJ2-6; either TRBD1 or TRBD2 may fit D (6 bases each). The CDR3 loop spans 16 amino acids. Germline V lookup: CDR1 GTSNPN, CDR2 SVGIG (reference sequence). V gave up 8 bases and J gave up 2 bases, with 19 bases separating them. CDR3 protein: CAGGGGIRPGANVLTF. The CDR3, as DNA: TGTGCCGGAGGAGGGGGTATTAGGCCTGGGGCCAACGTCCTGACTTTC.

The chain carries TRBV27 and TRBJ2-7, with 8 bases identical to TRBD2. With V trimmed by 5 bases and J by 2 bases, 8 bases remained unmatched. There are 15 residues in the CDR3. The germline gives CDR1 MNHEY, CDR2 SMNVEV (reference sequence). DNA for the CDR3: TGTGCCAGCAGTCACATCGGGCGGGGGGCCTACGAGCAGTACTTC. Protein: CASSHIGRGAYEQYF.

This clone was recorded a few times. This chain uses TRBV20-1 with TRBJ1-1, with 8 bases identical to TRBD1. Germline V gene sequence: CDR1 DFQATT, CDR2 SNEGSKA (reference sequence). The CDR3 contains 11 residues. Unmatched junction bases numbered 7, after V lost 5 bases and J lost 11 bases. The CDR3 sequence: CSAATGVGAFF. The DNA of the CDR3 is TGCAGTGCTGCGACAGGGGTCGGGGCTTTCTTT.

This clone appeared a few times. This chain connects TRBV7-2 to TRBJ2-1; unclear D gene. V lost 1 base and J lost 8, with 9 bases in between. The germline gives CDR1 SGHTA, CDR2 FQGNSA. The CDR3 contains 13 residues. The CDR3 nucleotides are TGTGCCAGCAGCTTAGGGTTGGGGTATGAGCAGTTCTTC. Protein: CASSLGLGYEQFF.

This chain connects TRBV5-1 to TRBJ1-2; 7 positions match TRBD1. CDR1 is SGHRS, CDR2 YFSETQ, per germline. This CDR3 has 12 amino acids. V lost 2 bases and J lost 8; bases outside the gene matches: 3. CDR3 DNA: TGCGCCAGCAGCTTAGAGGGGGCGGGCTACACCTTC. It codes for CASSLEGAGYTF.

This chain joins TRBV18 and TRBJ1-2; 8 bases match TRBD1. Germline loops: CDR1 KGHSH, CDR2 LQKENI. V gave up 3 bases and J gave up 3 bases; unmatched junction bases: 15. This CDR3 spans 18 amino acids. CDR3 bases: TGTGCCAGCTCACCCTACAGACTCGACAGGGGTCATGACTATGGCTACACCTTC. It encodes CASSPYRLDRGHDYGYTF.

The chain is built from TRBV28 and TRBJ1-1; 8 bases match TRBD1. Trimming took 4 bases from V and 4 from J; bases not matched to a gene: 8. The CDR3 contains 15 residues. Germline CDR1 MDHEN, CDR2 SYDVKM. CDR3 protein: CASSWTGQWSTEAFF. For the CDR3, the DNA is TGTGCCAGCAGTTGGACAGGGCAATGGAGCACTGAAGCTTTCTTT.

The chain joins TRBV10-3 to TRBJ1-2, with D perhaps matching TRBD1 (5 bases). This CDR3 comprises 13 residues. Germline loops: CDR1 ENHRY, CDR2 SYGVKD. V was cut by 3 bases and J by 8 bases, with 13 bases left in between. DNA for the CDR3: TGTGCCATCAGTGATTCAGGGAGGCGGGGCTACACCTTC. The encoded protein is CAISDSGRRGYTF.